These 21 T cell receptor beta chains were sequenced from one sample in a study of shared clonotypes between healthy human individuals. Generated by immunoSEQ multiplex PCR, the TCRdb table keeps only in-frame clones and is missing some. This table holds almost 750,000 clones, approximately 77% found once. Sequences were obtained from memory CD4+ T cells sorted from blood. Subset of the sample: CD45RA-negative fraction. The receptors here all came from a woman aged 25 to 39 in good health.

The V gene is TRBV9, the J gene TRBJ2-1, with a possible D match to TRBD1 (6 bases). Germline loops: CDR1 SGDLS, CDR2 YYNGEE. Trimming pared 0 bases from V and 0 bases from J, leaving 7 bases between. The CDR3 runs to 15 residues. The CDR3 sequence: CASSVGDNSYNEQFF. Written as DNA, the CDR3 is TGTGCCAGCAGCGTAGGGGACAACTCCTACAATGAGCAGTTCTTC.

The DNA for the CDR3 is TGTGCCAGCAGTCTTCACCCAGGAGGAGAGGGAGACCCGGTGCGGCGGTCGAGCTATGGCTACACCTTC. It specifies CASSLHPGGEGDPVRRSSYGYTF. The chain is built from TRBV28 and TRBJ1-2, with D unresolved. Germline CDR1 reads MDHEN; CDR2 reads SYDVKM. With 5 bases removed from V and 4 bases from J, the gap between germline ends came to 41 bases. The CDR3 has 23 amino acids.

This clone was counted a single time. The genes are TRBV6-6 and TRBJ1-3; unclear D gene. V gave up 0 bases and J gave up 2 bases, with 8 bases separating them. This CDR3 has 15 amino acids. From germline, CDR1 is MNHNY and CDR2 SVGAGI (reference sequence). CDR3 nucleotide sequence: TGTGCCAGCAGTTACTCGAACCTAGCTGGAAACACCATATATTTT. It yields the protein CASSYSNLAGNTIYF.

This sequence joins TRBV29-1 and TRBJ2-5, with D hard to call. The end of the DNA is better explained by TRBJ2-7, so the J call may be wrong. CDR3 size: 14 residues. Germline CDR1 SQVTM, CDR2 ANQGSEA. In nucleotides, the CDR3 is TGCAGCGTTGAAGATCAAGGACCTCCCTACGAGCAGTACTTC. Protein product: CSVEDQGPPYEQYF.

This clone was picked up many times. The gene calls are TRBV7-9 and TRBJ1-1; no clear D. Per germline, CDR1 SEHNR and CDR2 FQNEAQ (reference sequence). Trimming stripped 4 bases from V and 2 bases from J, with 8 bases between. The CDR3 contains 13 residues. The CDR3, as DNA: TGTGCCAGCAGCTCGCTAGTAAACACTGAAGCTTTCTTT. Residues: CASSSLVNTEAFF.

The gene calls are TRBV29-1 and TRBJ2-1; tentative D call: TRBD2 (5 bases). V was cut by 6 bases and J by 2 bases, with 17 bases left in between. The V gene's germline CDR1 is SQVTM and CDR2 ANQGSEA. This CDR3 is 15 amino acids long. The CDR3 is CSVKTRAGPYNEQFF. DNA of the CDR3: TGCAGCGTCAAAACGAGGGCTGGGCCCTACAATGAGCAGTTCTTC.

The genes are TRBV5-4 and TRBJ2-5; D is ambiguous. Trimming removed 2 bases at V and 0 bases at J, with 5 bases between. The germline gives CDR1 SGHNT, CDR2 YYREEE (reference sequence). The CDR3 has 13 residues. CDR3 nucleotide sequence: TGTGCCAGCAGCTTAGAAAACCAAGAGACCCAGTACTTC. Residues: CASSLENQETQYF.

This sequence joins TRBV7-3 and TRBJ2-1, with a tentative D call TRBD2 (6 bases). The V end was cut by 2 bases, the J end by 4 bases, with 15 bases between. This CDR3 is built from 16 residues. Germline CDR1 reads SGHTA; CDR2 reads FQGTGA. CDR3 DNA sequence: TGTGCCAGCAGCTTAGATTCGGGAGCAGAGTACAATGAGCAGTTCTTC. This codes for CASSLDSGAEYNEQFF.

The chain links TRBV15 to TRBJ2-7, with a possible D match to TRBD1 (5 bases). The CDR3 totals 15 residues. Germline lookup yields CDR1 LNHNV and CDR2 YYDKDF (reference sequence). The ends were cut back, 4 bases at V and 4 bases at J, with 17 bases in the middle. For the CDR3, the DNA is TGTGCCACCAGCAAAACGCAGGGTTTTGGATACGAGCAGTACTTC. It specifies CATSKTQGFGYEQYF.

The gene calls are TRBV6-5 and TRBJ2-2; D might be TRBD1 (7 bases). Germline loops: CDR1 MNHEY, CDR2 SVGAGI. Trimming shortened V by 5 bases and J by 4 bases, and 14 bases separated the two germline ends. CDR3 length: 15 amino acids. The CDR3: CASSRTQGGTGELFF. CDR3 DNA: TGTGCCAGCAGTCGGACTCAGGGGGGCACCGGGGAGCTGTTTTTT.

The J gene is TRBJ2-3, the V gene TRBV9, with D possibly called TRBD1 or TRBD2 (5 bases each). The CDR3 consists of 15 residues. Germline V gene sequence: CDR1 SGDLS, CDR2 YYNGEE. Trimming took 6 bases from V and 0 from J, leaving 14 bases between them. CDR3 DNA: TGTGCCAGCAACATGGGACCTTCTAGCACAGATACGCAGTATTTT. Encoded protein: CASNMGPSSTDTQYF.

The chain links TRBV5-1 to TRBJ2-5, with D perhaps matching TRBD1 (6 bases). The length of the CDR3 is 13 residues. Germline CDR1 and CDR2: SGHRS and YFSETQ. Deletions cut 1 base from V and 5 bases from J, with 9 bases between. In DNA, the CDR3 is TGCGCCAGCAGCTTGACAGGGTGGGAGACCCAGTACTTC. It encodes CASSLTGWETQYF.

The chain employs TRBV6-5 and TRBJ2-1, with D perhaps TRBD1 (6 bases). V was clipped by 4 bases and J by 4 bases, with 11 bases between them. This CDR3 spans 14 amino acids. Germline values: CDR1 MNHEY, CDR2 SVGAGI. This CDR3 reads CASSSLGQYNEQFF. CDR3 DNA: TGTGCCAGCAGTTCCCTCGGACAGTACAATGAGCAGTTCTTC.

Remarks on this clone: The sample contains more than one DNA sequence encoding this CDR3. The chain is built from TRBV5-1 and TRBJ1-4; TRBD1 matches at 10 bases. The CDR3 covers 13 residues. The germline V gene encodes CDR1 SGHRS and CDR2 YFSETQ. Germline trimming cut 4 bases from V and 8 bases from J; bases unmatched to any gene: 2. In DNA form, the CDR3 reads TGCGCCAGCAGCCGGGACAGGGGAGAAAAACTGTTTTTT. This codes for CASSRDRGEKLFF.

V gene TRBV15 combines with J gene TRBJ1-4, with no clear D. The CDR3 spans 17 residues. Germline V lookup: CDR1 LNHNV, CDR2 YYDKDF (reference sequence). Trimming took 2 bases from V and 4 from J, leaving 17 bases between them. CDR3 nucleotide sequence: TGTGCCACCAGCAGAATCTTCTCCAATGCCCTTAATGAAAAACTGTTTTTT. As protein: CATSRIFSNALNEKLFF.

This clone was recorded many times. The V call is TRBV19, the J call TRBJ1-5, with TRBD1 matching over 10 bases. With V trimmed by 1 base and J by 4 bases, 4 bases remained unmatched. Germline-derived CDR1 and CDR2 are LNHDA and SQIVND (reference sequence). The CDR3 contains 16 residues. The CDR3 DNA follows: TGTGCCAGTAGTATAGTGGGGACAGGGGTTAATCAGCCCCAGCATTTT. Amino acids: CASSIVGTGVNQPQHF.

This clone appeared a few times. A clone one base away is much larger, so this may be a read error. The CDR3 nucleotides are TGTGCCAGCAGCTTGCAGGTGAACACTGAAGCTTTCTTT. Translated: CASSLQVNTEAFF. V and J are TRBV7-3 and TRBJ1-1; D unresolved. Per germline, CDR1 SGHTA and CDR2 FQGTGA. The ends were cut back, 3 bases at V and 0 bases at J, with 5 bases in the middle. CDR3 size: 13 residues.

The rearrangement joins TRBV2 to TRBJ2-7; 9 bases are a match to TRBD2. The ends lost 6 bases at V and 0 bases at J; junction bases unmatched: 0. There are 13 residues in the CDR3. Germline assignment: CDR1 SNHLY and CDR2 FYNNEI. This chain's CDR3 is CASRLAGSYEQYF. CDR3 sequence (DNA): TGTGCCAGCAGACTAGCGGGCTCCTACGAGCAGTACTTC.

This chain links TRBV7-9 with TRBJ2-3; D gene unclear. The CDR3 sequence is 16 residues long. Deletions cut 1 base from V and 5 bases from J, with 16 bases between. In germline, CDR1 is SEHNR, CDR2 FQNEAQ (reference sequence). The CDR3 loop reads CASSLDMGSGIDTQYF. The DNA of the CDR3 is TGTGCCAGCAGCTTAGACATGGGCAGTGGGATAGATACGCAGTATTTT.

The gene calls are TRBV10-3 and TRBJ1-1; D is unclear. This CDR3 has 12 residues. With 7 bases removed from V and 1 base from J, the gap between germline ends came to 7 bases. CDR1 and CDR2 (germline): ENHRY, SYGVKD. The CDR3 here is CAIMRSNTEAFF. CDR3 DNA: TGTGCCATCATGAGGTCGAACACTGAAGCTTTCTTT.

Here the CDR3 reads CATSRGTVAQETQYF. In DNA, the CDR3 is TGTGCCACCAGCAGAGGGACAGTAGCTCAAGAGACCCAGTACTTC. The V gene is TRBV15, the J gene TRBJ2-5; tentatively, D is TRBD1 (6 bases). CDR1 LNHNV and CDR2 YYDKDF come from the germline V gene (reference sequence). CDR3 length: 15 residues. V lost 1 base and J lost 2, with 11 bases in between.